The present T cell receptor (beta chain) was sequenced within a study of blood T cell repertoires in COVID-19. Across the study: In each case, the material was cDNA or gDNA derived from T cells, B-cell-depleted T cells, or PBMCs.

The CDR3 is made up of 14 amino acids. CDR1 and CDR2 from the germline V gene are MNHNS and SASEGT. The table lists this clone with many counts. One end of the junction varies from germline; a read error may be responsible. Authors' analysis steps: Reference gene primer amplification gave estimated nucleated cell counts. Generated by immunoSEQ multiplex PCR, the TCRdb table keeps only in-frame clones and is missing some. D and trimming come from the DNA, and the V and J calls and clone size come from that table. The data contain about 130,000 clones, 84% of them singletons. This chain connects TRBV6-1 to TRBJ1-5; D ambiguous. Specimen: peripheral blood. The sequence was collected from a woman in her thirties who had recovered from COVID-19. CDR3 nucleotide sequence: TGTGCCAGCTGTGAGGGAGAGGAGTATCAGCCCCAGCATTTT. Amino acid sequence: CASCEGEEYQPQHF.